The 3 T cell receptor beta chains presented below share a single source sample, sequenced in a study of human T cells and chemical hapten exposure. The time point here: pre-sensitization, week 0. Treatment in this sample: therapeutic diphenylcyclopropenone sensitization with weekly scalp DPC. Total RNA was isolated from unfractionated whole blood. TCRdb re-called the RACE reads through MiXCR, storing one row per CDR3 protein. The top ten clones hold around a quarter of a sample with about 34,000 distinct CDR3 sequences, 9% to 12% of them seen once. The sequences come from whole blood, collected in connection with sensitization to the hapten diphenylcyclopropenone (DPC). These receptors were obtained from a middle-aged man with alopecia areata. Some clones in this sample may be carry-over from other donors' samples.

This clonotype was observed at least ten times. The CDR3 reads CASSSLYPGVNTEAFF. The CDR3 DNA follows: TGCGCCAGCAGCAGCTTATACCCAGGGGTGAACACTGAAGCTTTCTTT. The chain links TRBV5-1 to TRBJ1-1; D is perhaps TRBD1 (6 bases). The CDR3 has 16 amino acids. V lost 4 bases and J lost 0, with 16 bases in between. CDR1 is SGHRS and CDR2 is YFSETQ in the germline V gene.

This clonotype has at least ten counts. The gene calls are TRBV28 and TRBJ2-1, with 10 bases matching TRBD1. The germline gives CDR1 MDHEN, CDR2 SYDVKM. The CDR3 is 16 residues long. After removal of 4 bases from V and 1 base from J, the junction contained 4 bases not matched to a gene. The CDR3 region has the DNA TGTGCCAGCAGTTCCCCGGGACAGGGGTCCTACAATGAGCAGTTCTTC. Residues: CASSSPGQGSYNEQFF.

This clonotype was observed many times. The chain couples TRBV5-1 to TRBJ2-2; D tentatively reads TRBD1 or TRBD2 (6 bases each). The CDR3 spans 15 residues. CDR1 and CDR2 from the germline V gene are SGHRS and YFSETQ. Trimming left V 5 bases short and J 0 bases short, with 11 bases between. CDR3: CASREGVSNTGELFF. The CDR3 DNA reads TGCGCCAGCAGGGAGGGGGTTTCGAACACCGGGGAGCTGTTTTTT.